The 14 T cell receptor beta chains listed next were all sequenced from one sample in a study of T cells after yellow fever vaccination. TCRdb re-derived calls from the 5' RACE reads in MiXCR, one entry per CDR3 protein. The sample consists of about 550,000 distinct CDR3 sequences, 15% to 20% of them appearing once. The input for sequencing was PBMCs, taken 15 days after the yellow fever booster vaccination. The receptors here all came from a man aged 25 to 40 who received the YFV17D yellow fever vaccine.

This clonotype was seen a handful of times. This chain uses TRBV11-3 with TRBJ2-3; D is perhaps TRBD1 or TRBD2 (5 bases each). V lost 5 bases and J 0 bases, leaving 15 bases between the germline ends. Per the germline V gene, CDR1 is SGHNT and CDR2 is YENEEA. The CDR3 is 16 residues long. The CDR3 nucleotides are TGTGCCAGCAGCCTCAGGGTTGGCGGGAGCACAGATACGCAGTATTTT. It translates to CASSLRVGGSTDTQYF.

In this sample, this clonotype turned up many times. The rearrangement uses TRBV10-3 and TRBJ2-5; D is unresolved. Per germline, CDR1 ENHRY and CDR2 SYGVKD. V was shortened by 3 bases and J by 3 bases, with 5 bases between the two germline ends. CDR3 length: 12 residues. This chain's CDR3 is CAISEGKETQYF. In nucleotides, the CDR3 is TGTGCCATCAGTGAAGGGAAAGAGACCCAGTACTTC.

The gene calls are TRBV7-9 and TRBJ2-1, with 9 bases that match TRBD1. Per germline, CDR1 SEHNR and CDR2 FQNEAQ (reference sequence). CDR3 length: 16 amino acids. Trimming cost V 5 bases and J 10 bases; bases outside gene matches: 15. CDR3 DNA: TGTGCCAGCAGCCCACGCCCGGGACAGGGAGGTTGGGAGCAGTTCTTC. Protein: CASSPRPGQGGWEQFF.

This clonotype has more than one count but fewer than ten. This chain joins TRBV5-4 and TRBJ2-2; D remains ambiguous. The CDR3 runs to 12 residues. V was shortened by 4 bases and J by 4 bases, with 5 bases between the two germline ends. From germline, CDR1 is SGHNT and CDR2 YYREEE (reference sequence). The CDR3 sequence is CASSILTGELFF. The CDR3 DNA is TGTGCCAGCAGCATACTCACCGGGGAGCTGTTTTTT.

This clonotype was counted only a few times. CDR3 DNA: TGCGCCAGCAGCCAAGAAAGGCAGGGTAGCACCGGGGAGCTGTTTTTT. Protein sequence: CASSQERQGSTGELFF. The chain joins TRBV4-3 to TRBJ2-2; D may be TRBD1 (5 bases). V shed 0 bases and J shed 4 bases, with 12 bases lying between them. The CDR3 is 16 residues long. CDR1 is LGHNA, CDR2 YSLEER, per germline.

The chain carries TRBV6-5 and TRBJ2-1; TRBD1 aligns across 9 bases. Germline V gene lookup returns CDR1 MNHEY and CDR2 SVGAGI. V gave up 0 bases and J gave up 13 bases; unmatched junction bases: 7. This CDR3 has 14 amino acids. In nucleotides, the CDR3 is TGTGCCAGCAGTTACTCGGCTGAGGGACAGGGTCAGTTCTTC. Translation gives CASSYSAEGQGQFF.

The genes are TRBV20-1 and TRBJ2-5; TRBD2 might be the D (5 bases). Trimming pared 4 bases from V and 2 bases from J, leaving 20 bases between. The CDR3 runs 16 residues. The germline gives CDR1 DFQATT, CDR2 SNEGSKA (reference sequence). CDR3 sequence (DNA): TGCAGTGCTACCCGGATCGGGGAGTCTACACAAGAGACCCAGTACTTC. Encoded protein: CSATRIGESTQETQYF.

This clonotype was counted only a few times. The V gene is TRBV18, the J gene TRBJ2-7; no clear D. The CDR3 has 13 residues. Germline V gene data show CDR1 as KGHSH and CDR2 as LQKENI. V lost 0 bases and J 3 bases, leaving 6 bases between the germline ends. CDR3 in DNA: TGTGCCAGCTCACCACCATCGGTCTACGAGCAGTACTTC. This sequence encodes CASSPPSVYEQYF.

The chain is built from TRBV5-1 and TRBJ2-5; a possible D gene is TRBD2 (7 bases). V was pared by 4 bases and J by 4 bases, with 20 bases between. The CDR3 is 16 residues long. Germline CDR1 reads SGHRS; CDR2 reads YFSETQ. The CDR3 nucleotides read TGCGCCAGCAGCCTTGCATTGAGGGGGGGAGGAGAGACCCAGTACTTC. This codes for CASSLALRGGGETQYF.

In regard to this clonotype: The junction shows a germline mismatch at one end, possibly a read error. V and J are TRBV18 and TRBJ2-7, with 9 bases fitting TRBD1. The germline V gene has CDR1 KGHSH and CDR2 LQKENI. This CDR3 comprises 17 residues. DNA of the CDR3: TGTGCCAGCTCTCCACCCACAGGGGGCGCCTTGGGGTACGAGCAGTACTTC. As protein: CASSPPTGGALGYEQYF.

This clonotype came up many times. The rearrangement uses TRBV5-1 and TRBJ2-3, with 7 nucleotides matching TRBD1. This CDR3 is built from 14 residues. The V gene's germline CDR1 is SGHRS and CDR2 YFSETQ. Trimming took 4 bases from V and 4 from J; bases not matched to a gene: 6. CDR3 nucleotide sequence: TGCGCCAGCAGCCCACGGACAGGCTCAGATACGCAGTATTTT. Its translation is CASSPRTGSDTQYF.

V gene TRBV11-2 combines with J gene TRBJ2-1; D gene uncertain. V lost 5 bases to trimming and J lost 5 bases, with 13 bases between them. This CDR3 contains 14 residues. Germline CDR1 SGHAT, CDR2 FQNNGV. The CDR3 nucleotides read TGTGCCAGCAGCCCGTGGGCTGCGAACAATGAGCAGTTCTTC. Its protein is CASSPWAANNEQFF.

Comments on this clonotype: A much larger clone lies a single base off, so this may be a read error. This chain connects TRBV18 to TRBJ1-1; no clear D gene. CDR1 KGHSH and CDR2 LQKENI come from the germline V gene. The CDR3 contains 13 residues. V lost 4 bases and J lost 5, with 11 bases in between. This CDR3 reads CASSLKRDTEAFF. As DNA, the CDR3 is TGTGCCAGCTCACTAAAAAGGGATACTGAAGCTTTCTTT.

The chain is built from TRBV4-2 and TRBJ2-1, with 7 bases identical to TRBD2. This CDR3 spans 13 amino acids. V dropped 4 bases and J dropped 7; count of bases not matched to a gene: 4. The germline CDR1 and CDR2 sequences are LGHNA and YNFKEQ. CDR3: CASSPQRENEQFF. For the CDR3, the DNA is TGTGCCAGCAGCCCGCAGCGGGAAAATGAGCAGTTCTTC.